A selection of T cell receptor beta chains follows, all from one sample in a study of control samples from healthy donors and cancer patients. The data were produced by immunoSEQ multiplex PCR, yet TCRdb's version contains in-frame clones alone and is incomplete. The data show around 55,000 clones, approximately 89% seen once. The sequenced sample consisted of PBMCs. These receptors were collected from a man aged 35 to 55 with colorectal cancer. The CDR3 runs from the conserved cysteine through the conserved F or W. A D gene is named only where the DNA matches it firmly. The size entry is marked missing in some rows and otherwise reads once, few, many or a size class.

abundance,d_gene,j_gene,v_gene,CDR3aa,CDR3nt
.,.,TRBJ2-7,TRBV9,CASSVNSIYEQYF,TGTGCCAGCAGCGTAAACTCGATCTACGAGCAGTACTTC
.,TRBD2,TRBJ2-1,TRBV9,CASSVDGRQNEQFF,TGTGCCAGCAGCGTAGACGGGAGGCAGAATGAGCAGTTCTTC
once,TRBD1,TRBJ1-6,TRBV2,CASSEGWAGQGNSPLHF,TGTGCCAGCAGTGAAGGCTGGGCGGGACAGGGGAATTCACCCCTCCACTTT
.,.,TRBJ2-1,TRBV7-8,CASSPRESSYNEQFF,TGTGCCAGCAGCCCTAGGGAAAGCTCCTACAATGAGCAGTTCTTC
.,TRBD1,TRBJ2-3,TRBV28,CASSLVPGWTGVRTDTQYF,TGTGCCAGCAGTTTGGTCCCCGGTTGGACAGGGGTGCGGACAGATACGCAGTATTTT
.,.,TRBJ1-1,TRBV7-9,CASSLVRRENTEAFF,TGTGCCAGCAGCTTAGTTCGTCGGGAGAACACTGAAGCTTTCTTT
.,TRBD2,TRBJ2-1,TRBV24-1,CATSDFSSGRASEQFF,TGTGCCACCAGTGATTTTTCTAGCGGGAGGGCCTCTGAGCAGTTCTTC
.,TRBD2,TRBJ2-3,TRBV19,CARRTSGCTDTQYF,TGTGCCAGGCGGACTAGCGGTTGCACAGATACGCAGTATTTT
.,TRBD1,TRBJ2-3,TRBV30,CAWSRDRGTDTQYF,TGTGCCTGGAGCCGGGACAGGGGGACAGATACGCAGTATTTT
.,TRBD2,TRBJ2-7,TRBV28,CASSLVREGVDEQYF,TGTGCCAGCAGTTTAGTCCGGGAGGGCGTCGACGAGCAGTACTTC
.,.,TRBJ2-7,TRBV19,CASSIAGISYEQYF,TGTGCCAGTAGTATAGCGGGAATATCCTACGAGCAGTACTTC
.,.,TRBJ2-2,TRBV28,CASKAPGGELFF,TGTGCCAGCAAGGCCCCAGGAGGGGAGCTGTTTTTT
.,.,TRBJ1-1,TRBV2,CASGIVNTEAFF,TGTGCCAGCGGTATAGTGAACACTGAAGCTTTCTTT
.,TRBD1,TRBJ2-5,TRBV10-3,CAIKTQGEETQYF,TGTGCCATCAAGACACAGGGGGAAGAGACCCAGTACTTC
.,TRBD2,TRBJ2-5,TRBV13,CASSSLAGATQETQYF,TGTGCCAGCAGCTCGCTAGCGGGAGCGACCCAAGAGACCCAGTACTTC
once,.,TRBJ2-5,TRBV5-4,CASSYDRGQETQYF,TGTGCCAGCAGCTACGATAGGGGCCAAGAGACCCAGTACTTC
.,.,TRBJ1-1,TRBV9,CASSVEDGPAAFF,TGTGCCAGCAGCGTAGAGGACGGACCTGCAGCTTTCTTT
.,.,TRBJ2-7,TRBV7-9,CASSLGEGNYEQYF,TGTGCCAGCAGCTTAGGAGAAGGGAACTACGAGCAGTACTTC
.,.,TRBJ1-2,TRBV19,CASSPRDNLNYGYTF,TGTGCCAGTAGTCCCCGGGACAACCTTAACTATGGCTACACCTTC
.,.,TRBJ1-3,TRBV11-2,CASSLDNRNWRDSGNTIYF,TGTGCCAGCAGCTTAGACAACCGAAATTGGCGGGACTCTGGAAACACCATATATTTT
few,TRBD1,TRBJ2-2,TRBV27,CASSIRLNTGVTGELFF,TGTGCCAGCAGTATTCGCTTGAATACAGGGGTCACCGGGGAGCTGTTTTTT
.,TRBD1,TRBJ1-5,TRBV30,CAWGQGAGRQPQHF,TGTGCCTGGGGACAGGGGGCTGGTCGTCAGCCCCAGCATTTT
.,TRBD1,TRBJ2-1,TRBV7-2,CASSYTGGSYNRQFF,TGTGCCAGCAGCTACACAGGGGGCTCATACAATCGGCAGTTCTTC
.,.,TRBJ1-4,TRBV5-1,CASSLSVGTNEKLFF,TGCGCCAGCAGCCTCTCGGTTGGCACTAATGAAAAACTGTTTTTT
.,TRBD1,TRBJ1-1,TRBV2,CASSAGQGYTEAFF,TGTGCCAGCAGTGCGGGACAGGGCTATACTGAAGCTTTCTTT
.,TRBD1,TRBJ2-3,TRBV6-4,CASSDGQGTTDTQYF,TGTGCCAGCAGTGACGGACAGGGGACGACAGATACGCAGTATTTT
.,.,TRBJ1-1,TRBV7-9,CASRADIGVDTEAFF,TGTGCCAGCAGGGCAGACATAGGTGTTGACACTGAAGCTTTCTTT
.,.,TRBJ2-3,TRBV11-3,CASSKTGFGTDTQYF,TGTGCCAGCAGCAAAACAGGGTTTGGAACAGATACGCAGTATTTT
few,.,TRBJ2-7,TRBV12-3/TRBV12-4,CASSGSRNEQYF,TGTGCCAGCTCAGGGTCTAGGAACGAGCAGTACTTC
.,.,TRBJ2-3,TRBV5-4,CASSYGVRPNTQYF,TGTGCCAGCAGCTACGGGGTGAGGCCTAATACGCAGTATTTT